The 27 T cell receptor beta chains below come from one sample, sequenced in a study of blood T cell repertoires in COVID-19. This table comes from immunoSEQ multiplex PCR, and its TCRdb copy is limited to in-frame clones, with some not included. The sample yields 93,000 or so clones, roughly nine tenths seen once. The sequencing sample was made of peripheral blood. The receptor source for this set is a man aged 50-59 years in a cohort sampled during active COVID-19.

The chain links TRBV7-8 to TRBJ1-3; D gene ambiguous. Trimming took 1 base from V and 8 from J, leaving 6 bases between them. Germline V gene data show CDR1 as SGHVS and CDR2 as FQNEAQ. The CDR3 spans 12 residues. The DNA for the CDR3 is TGTGCCAGCAGCTTAGGTGCGGACACCATATATTTT. Amino acid sequence: CASSLGADTIYF.

This chain's CDR3 is CASSFNTGQPTGELFF. Here the CDR3 DNA reads TGCGCCAGCAGCTTTAATACGGGACAGCCCACCGGGGAGCTGTTTTTT. V usage is TRBV5-1 and J usage is TRBJ2-2; 7 positions match TRBD1. There are 16 residues in the CDR3. The germline V gene has CDR1 SGHRS and CDR2 YFSETQ. Trimming removed 2 bases from V and 4 bases from J; junction bases left unmatched: 8.

The rearrangement links TRBV18 to TRBJ1-1; D is possibly TRBD1 (6 bases). The CDR3 sequence is 13 residues long. V was clipped by 3 bases and J by 7 bases, with 12 bases between them. In germline, CDR1 is KGHSH, CDR2 LQKENI. CDR3 amino acids: CASSPATGVEAFF. The CDR3 nucleotides read TGTGCCAGCTCACCCGCGACAGGAGTTGAAGCTTTCTTT.

This chain links TRBV28 with TRBJ1-1; D possibly corresponds to TRBD1 (5 bases). This CDR3 has 15 amino acids. V lost 2 bases and J lost 3, with 13 bases in between. Germline values: CDR1 MDHEN, CDR2 SYDVKM. The CDR3 here is CASSLTKDKDTEAFF. The CDR3 bases are TGTGCCAGCAGTTTAACAAAGGACAAGGACACTGAAGCTTTCTTT.

Here the CDR3 reads CASSPNPGSNADTQYF. The DNA for the CDR3 is TGTGCCAGCTCACCAAACCCGGGTTCCAACGCAGATACGCAGTATTTT. The rearrangement links TRBV18 to TRBJ2-3; no firm D call. Trimming removed 2 bases from V and 4 bases from J, with 16 bases in between. The CDR3 runs 16 residues. The germline CDR1 and CDR2 sequences are KGHSH and LQKENI. Using reference TRBV18 and TRBJ2-3 for the parts outside the CDR3, the full variable domain is NAGVMQNPRHLVRRRGQEARLRCSPMKGHSHVYWYRQLPEEGLKFMVYLQKENIIDESGMPKERFSAEFPKEGPSILRIQQVVRGDSAAYFCASSPNPGSNADTQYFGPGTRLTVL.

The gene calls are TRBV9 and TRBJ1-2; TRBD1 matches 8 bases. V shed 5 bases and J 2 bases; nucleotides not matched to a gene: 17. Germline CDR1 is SGDLS and CDR2 is YYNGEE. The CDR3 is 18 residues long. In DNA, the CDR3 is TGTGCCAGCAGTGACCTAGACAGGGGCGACGCTTGGAACTATGGCTACACCTTC. This sequence encodes CASSDLDRGDAWNYGYTF.

The J gene is TRBJ1-2, the V gene TRBV28; TRBD1 matches 8 bases. This CDR3 is built from 14 residues. Losses at the gene ends were 6 bases for V and 4 bases for J; bases not matched to a gene: 7. CDR1 is MDHEN, CDR2 SYDVKM, per germline. CDR3 loop: CASSTAGGSYGYTF. The DNA of the CDR3 is TGTGCCAGCAGCACCGCAGGGGGCAGCTATGGCTACACCTTC.

J is TRBJ2-3 and V is TRBV4-2, with 12 bases identical to TRBD2. The CDR3 is made up of 20 amino acids. CDR1 and CDR2 from the germline V gene are LGHNA and YNFKEQ. The ends lost 0 bases at V and 0 bases at J; junction bases unmatched: 10. In DNA, the CDR3 is TGTGCCAGCAGCCAAGACCCGACTAGCGGGGGTAAACTTAGCACAGATACGCAGTATTTT. Its translation: CASSQDPTSGGKLSTDTQYF.

Remarks on this clone: The sample has other DNA sequences that encode this CDR3 too. Written as DNA, the CDR3 is TGTGCCAGCAGCCTGGGACAGTCCTATGGCTACACCTTC. Its protein product is CASSLGQSYGYTF. The chain carries TRBV6-2 or TRBV6-3 and TRBJ1-2; 7 nucleotides agree with TRBD1. V lost 6 bases, J lost 4 bases, and 5 bases stayed unmatched. The CDR3 is 13 amino acids. Germline assignment: CDR1 MNHEY and CDR2 SVGEGT.

The table lists this clone with a few counts. The gene calls are TRBV6-2 or TRBV6-3 and TRBJ1-2, with D maybe TRBD1 (5 bases). There are 14 residues in the CDR3. V dropped 6 bases and J dropped 3 bases, with 14 bases sitting between them. Germline values: CDR1 MNHEY, CDR2 SVGEGT. The CDR3, as DNA: TGTGCCAGCAGCTCTGCGGGGCCCGACTATGGCTACACCTTC. It yields the protein CASSSAGPDYGYTF.

This clone has more than one count but fewer than ten. The rearrangement joins TRBV4-3 to TRBJ2-1; D is perhaps TRBD2 (7 bases). The germline gives CDR1 LGHNA, CDR2 YSLEER. The CDR3 extends over 14 amino acids. V was cut by 1 base and J by 10 bases, with 14 bases left in between. The CDR3 spells CASSQAGGPAEQFF. The CDR3 coding sequence is TGCGCCAGCAGCCAAGCGGGGGGCCCGGCGGAGCAGTTCTTC.

This clone appeared a few times. The J gene is TRBJ1-5, the V gene TRBV19, with 10 bases identical to TRBD1. V lost 8 bases, J lost 4 bases, and 8 bases stayed unmatched. The CDR3 runs 15 residues. CDR1 LNHDA and CDR2 SQIVND come from the germline V gene (reference sequence). The CDR3 region is CASGHRDRGNQPQHF. CDR3 nucleotide sequence: TGTGCCAGTGGGCACCGGGACAGGGGTAATCAGCCCCAGCATTTT.

This chain links TRBV2 with TRBJ2-1, with 7 bases lining up with TRBD2. CDR3 length: 12 residues. Per the germline V gene, CDR1 is SNHLY and CDR2 is FYNNEI. V gave up 6 bases and J gave up 12 bases; unmatched junction bases: 8. CDR3 nucleotide sequence: TGTGCCAGCAGCGGCCTCATAGCGGGGCAGTTCTTC. Translation gives CASSGLIAGQFF.

This chain connects TRBV7-6 to TRBJ1-3; D is undetermined. Between the trimmed V and J ends, which lost 1 base and 4 bases, there was a span of 14 bases. Germline CDR1 and CDR2: SGHVS and FNYEAQ. The CDR3 runs 16 residues. The CDR3 DNA reads TGTGCCAGCAGCTTAGGCGAACAGATAGGAGGAAACACCATATATTTT. Translated, it gives CASSLGEQIGGNTIYF.

V and J are TRBV10-3 and TRBJ1-1, with D perhaps TRBD1 (5 bases). Germline V gene data show CDR1 as ENHRY and CDR2 as SYGVKD. The CDR3 consists of 15 residues. Trimming pared 0 bases from V and 0 bases from J, leaving 8 bases between. The CDR3 DNA is TGTGCCATCAGTGAGTCTGGGGGGATGAACACTGAAGCTTTCTTT. It specifies CAISESGGMNTEAFF.

The chain is built from TRBV6-2 or TRBV6-3 and TRBJ1-1, with D perhaps TRBD1 (5 bases). Germline values: CDR1 MNHEY, CDR2 SVGEGT. The V end lost 5 bases, the J end lost 1 base, and 5 bases lay between the germline ends. This CDR3 has 12 residues. This CDR3 reads CASSQGNTEAFF. The CDR3 coding sequence is TGTGCCAGCAGTCAGGGGAACACTGAAGCTTTCTTT.

The chain recombines TRBV29-1 with TRBJ1-1; tentative D call: TRBD1 (6 bases). The CDR3 contains 11 residues. Between the trimmed V and J ends, which lost 7 bases and 10 bases, there was a span of 16 bases. CDR1 and CDR2 from the germline V gene are SQVTM and ANQGSEA. The CDR3 is CSGRQGMGAFF. CDR3 in DNA: TGCAGCGGGCGGCAGGGGATGGGAGCTTTCTTT.

The J gene is TRBJ1-5, the V gene TRBV6-5; 7 bases line up with TRBD1. Losses at the gene ends were 6 bases for V and 4 bases for J; bases not matched to a gene: 6. CDR3 length equals 14 residues. Germline V gene lookup returns CDR1 MNHEY and CDR2 SVGAGI. The DNA for the CDR3 is TGTGCCAGCAGGCAGGGGGTCGGGAATCAGCCCCAGCATTTT. It specifies CASRQGVGNQPQHF.

The chain joins TRBV27 to TRBJ2-7; 12 bases agree with TRBD2. This CDR3 region has 16 residues. With V trimmed by 2 bases and J by 12 bases, 14 bases remained unmatched. Germline-derived CDR1 and CDR2 are MNHEY and SMNVEV (reference sequence). CDR3 DNA sequence: TGTGCCAGCAGTTTAAGTTTCGGGCTAGCGGGGGGGCCGCTGTACTTC. The encoded protein is CASSLSFGLAGGPLYF.

V and J are TRBV4-3 and TRBJ1-4; the D gene is possibly TRBD1 (5 bases). The V and J ends lost 3 bases and 7 bases respectively, with 12 bases between them. This CDR3 region has 14 residues. Germline V gene sequence: CDR1 LGHNA, CDR2 YSLEER. The CDR3, as DNA: TGCGCCAGCAGCCAGAAGGGGCCGGGTGAAAAACTGTTTTTT. This translates into CASSQKGPGEKLFF.

This sequence joins TRBV11-3 and TRBJ2-1; the D is unclear. CDR3 length: 14 residues. CDR1 and CDR2 from the germline V gene are SGHNT and YENEEA. The V gene lost 5 bases and the J gene lost 0 bases, with 8 bases spanning the gap. CDR3 nucleotides: TGTGCCAGCAGCGCGAGAGGCTCCTACAATGAGCAGTTCTTC. Its translation: CASSARGSYNEQFF.

V is TRBV4-1 and J is TRBJ1-5, with D possibly TRBD1 on 5 matching bases. The CDR3 has 17 residues. V was clipped by 0 bases and J by 1 base, with 13 bases between them. Germline loops: CDR1 MGHRA, CDR2 YSYEKL. CDR3 bases: TGCGCCAGCAGCCAAGATTGGGGGGGAGGGAGCAATCAGCCCCAGCATTTT. Its translation: CASSQDWGGGSNQPQHF.

The chain carries TRBV6-4 and TRBJ1-1, with D uncertain. V was pared by 6 bases and J by 0 bases, with 14 bases between. The CDR3 extends over 15 amino acids. Germline-derived CDR1 and CDR2 are MRHNA and SNTAGT. CDR3 region: CASSFLYGMNTEAFF. The CDR3, as DNA: TGTGCCAGCAGCTTCTTGTACGGGATGAACACTGAAGCTTTCTTT.

This chain joins TRBV6-5 and TRBJ2-3, with 7 bases matching TRBD2. The CDR3 extends over 13 amino acids. With 6 bases clipped from V and 4 bases from J, the junction kept 4 bases outside the gene matches. Germline CDR1 and CDR2: MNHEY and SVGAGI. CDR3 DNA: TGTGCCAGCAGGGATGCGGGAGCAGATACGCAGTATTTT. Its translation: CASRDAGADTQYF.

V and J are TRBV7-9 and TRBJ2-2; 16 bases line up with TRBD2. The CDR3 runs 17 residues. The germline V gene has CDR1 SEHNR and CDR2 FQNEAQ (reference sequence). V shed 6 bases and J 6 bases; nucleotides not matched to a gene: 7. CDR3 DNA sequence: TGTGCCAGCAGTCCGCCGGGACTAGCGGGGGGGCCCGGGGAGCTGTTTTTT. Protein product: CASSPPGLAGGPGELFF. Using reference TRBV7-9 and TRBJ2-2 for the parts outside the CDR3, the full variable domain is DTGVSQNPRHKITKRGQNVTFRCDPISEHNRLYWYRQTLGQGPEFLTYFQNEAQLEKSRLLSDRFSAERPKGSFSTLEIQRTEQGDSAMYLCASSPPGLAGGPGELFFGEGSRLTVL.

The chain recombines TRBV7-9 with TRBJ1-5; D gene uncertain. Trimming pared 3 bases from V and 0 bases from J, leaving 18 bases between. Germline CDR1 reads SEHNR; CDR2 reads FQNEAQ (reference sequence). The CDR3 runs to 18 residues. Here the CDR3 reads CASSFEVDTLYSNQPQHF. The DNA of the CDR3 is TGTGCCAGCAGCTTCGAAGTTGACACACTTTATAGCAATCAGCCCCAGCATTTT.

This clone was seen more than once but under ten times. The V and J genes are TRBV10-3 and TRBJ1-1; D ambiguous. This CDR3 contains 13 residues. V shed 3 bases and J shed 1 base, with 6 bases lying between them. Germline V gene lookup returns CDR1 ENHRY and CDR2 SYGVKD. The CDR3, as DNA: TGTGCCATCAGTGACACAACGAACACTGAAGCTTTCTTT. Translating it yields CAISDTTNTEAFF.